Presented here are 30 T cell receptor beta chains from one specimen sequenced in a study of monozygotic twins with inflammatory bowel disease. TCRdb re-called the 5' RACE reads and catalogs CDR3 proteins one per entry, DNA excluded. The repertoire table contains a few hundred thousand distinct CDR3 sequences. The sequencing sample was made of blood. Every receptor here comes from a human donor with ulcerative colitis or Crohn's disease, or a healthy co-twin of an affected twin (not recorded which).

The chain employs TRBV18 and TRBJ2-1. The CDR3 has 15 residues. Germline CDR1 is KGHSH and CDR2 is LQKENI. The CDR3 region is CASSPRGSPYNEQFF.

This rearrangement joins TRBV28 to TRBJ2-3. The germline V gene has CDR1 MDHEN and CDR2 SYDVKM. The CDR3 runs to 14 residues. The chain's CDR3 is CASSKQSGTDTQYF. The whole variable domain, remainder taken from reference TRBV28 and TRBJ2-3, is DVKVTQSSRYLVKRTGEKVFLECVQDMDHENMFWYRQDPGLGLRLIYFSYDVKMKEKGDIPEGYSVSREKKERFSLILESASTNQTSMYLCASSKQSGTDTQYFGPGTRLTVL.

The chain combines TRBV5-1 with TRBJ1-1; the TCRdb call, TRBD1, lacks DNA for checking. CDR1 is SGHRS, CDR2 YFSETQ, per germline. The CDR3 spans 16 residues. The CDR3 here is CASSLTGGAFGTEAFF.

The chain carries TRBV4-3 and TRBJ2-7. The germline V gene encodes CDR1 LGHNA and CDR2 YSLEER. There are 15 residues in the CDR3. CDR3 sequence: CASSQDSRGSYEQYF.

V and J are TRBV20-1 and TRBJ2-7; TCRdb returns TRBD2, unconfirmable since there is no DNA. The CDR3 loop spans 15 amino acids. Germline CDR1 reads DFQATT; CDR2 reads SNEGSKA (reference sequence). This chain's CDR3 is CSARDSGGTSYEQYF.

The chain couples TRBV11-2 to TRBJ1-2. This CDR3 is built from 16 residues. Germline V gene data show CDR1 as SGHAT and CDR2 as FQNNGV. The CDR3 loop reads CASSLVGGVGKHGYTF.

This rearrangement joins TRBV10-3 to TRBJ1-1. CDR3 length: 15 residues. CDR1 is ENHRY and CDR2 is SYGVKD in the germline V gene. The CDR3 region is CAISESVGGNTEAFF.

The CDR3 is CASSSPGTGVTGELFF. The J gene is TRBJ2-2, the V gene TRBV11-2; TCRdb's D gene call, TRBD1, goes unchecked for lack of DNA. The CDR3 has 16 residues. Looked up from germline, CDR1 is SGHAT and CDR2 is FQNNGV.

The chain couples TRBV6-5 to TRBJ2-1; the D call of TRBD2 rests on TCRdb alone, since no DNA is present to check it. CDR3 length: 15 amino acids. Germline values: CDR1 MNHEY, CDR2 SVGAGI. The CDR3 loop reads CASSYGLAAYNEQFF.

V and J are TRBV20-1 and TRBJ1-1. Per germline, CDR1 DFQATT and CDR2 SNEGSKA (reference sequence). The CDR3 has 11 amino acids. CDR3: CSAVLNTEAFF.

The chain links TRBV27 to TRBJ2-3; TCRdb calls TRBD1, which cannot be checked without DNA. The CDR3 runs 12 residues. The germline V gene has CDR1 MNHEY and CDR2 SMNVEV (reference sequence). This CDR3 reads CASSLAEGTQYF.

The genes are TRBV11-2 and TRBJ2-5; without DNA, the TCRdb call of TRBD2 cannot be checked. Germline V gene lookup returns CDR1 SGHAT and CDR2 FQNNGV. The length of the CDR3 is 16 residues. CDR3 sequence reads: CASSQSAGAGQETQYF.

CDR3 sequence: CASSQGPPNQPQHF. The chain carries TRBV5-1 and TRBJ1-5; with no DNA, the TCRdb D assignment of TRBD1 cannot be verified. The CDR3 contains 14 residues. Germline CDR1 SGHRS, CDR2 YFSETQ.

This rearrangement joins TRBV11-2 to TRBJ2-3; the D gene TCRdb calls, TRBD2, cannot be checked with no DNA. The CDR3 is 17 amino acids. The germline gives CDR1 SGHAT, CDR2 FQNNGV. The CDR3 protein is CASSPHPLAGPGGTQYF.

The CDR3 here is CASRGRGSLGTDTQYF. The rearrangement uses TRBV6-1 and TRBJ2-3. Germline V gives CDR1 MNHNS, CDR2 SASEGT. The CDR3 has 16 amino acids.

The chain is built from TRBV21-1 and TRBJ2-7; no DNA is available, so the TRBD1 call from TCRdb remains unchecked. TRBV21-1 is termed a pseudogene. This CDR3 is built from 15 residues. This CDR3 is CAGPPVLTGFYEQYF.

The J gene is TRBJ1-1, the V gene TRBV2; checking the TCRdb D call of TRBD1 is not possible without DNA. The CDR3 has 13 amino acids. Per the germline V gene, CDR1 is SNHLY and CDR2 is FYNNEI. CDR3 amino acids: CASAATGDTEAFF.

The chain carries TRBV18 and TRBJ2-5; there is no DNA to check the TCRdb D call of TRBD1. This CDR3 has 15 amino acids. Germline assignment: CDR1 KGHSH and CDR2 LQKENI. CDR3 protein: CASSPRTGGEETQYF.

The rearrangement joins TRBV20-1 to TRBJ1-5. Germline V lookup: CDR1 DFQATT, CDR2 SNEGSKA (reference sequence). The CDR3 covers 14 residues. CDR3 protein: CSARGILVDQPQHF.

The chain combines TRBV29-1 with TRBJ1-2; absent DNA, TCRdb's TRBD1 call cannot be checked. Germline V gene lookup returns CDR1 SQVTM and CDR2 ANQGSEA. The CDR3 spans 15 residues. CDR3 sequence reads: CSVSGTGTYNYGYTF.

The rearrangement uses TRBV27 and TRBJ2-2; as DNA is missing, the TRBD1 call by TCRdb cannot be tested. CDR1 is MNHEY, CDR2 SMNVEV, per germline (reference sequence). The CDR3 extends over 14 amino acids. The CDR3 loop reads CASRPRGNTGELFF.

The chain recombines TRBV6-1 with TRBJ2-4; TCRdb proposes TRBD2, but this gene call is untestable without DNA. CDR1 and CDR2 from the germline V gene are MNHNS and SASEGT. This CDR3 contains 13 residues. This chain's CDR3 is CASRLDSRNIQYF.

The chain has TRBV7-3 and TRBJ2-5; TCRdb names TRBD1, which stays unverified in the absence of DNA. Per germline, CDR1 SGHTA and CDR2 FQGTGA. The CDR3 loop spans 15 amino acids. CDR3 amino acids: CASSLTGQGRETQYF.

The gene calls are TRBV5-8 and TRBJ2-7; there is no DNA to check the TCRdb D call of TRBD2. Germline CDR1 and CDR2: SGHTS and YDEGEE. CDR3 length: 15 amino acids. The CDR3 is CASTKGTSYSYEQYF.

CDR3 residues: CATSRGNPGDNSPLHF. This chain joins TRBV15 and TRBJ1-6; TCRdb's D call, TRBD1, is unchecked because there is no DNA. Germline V gene lookup returns CDR1 LNHNV and CDR2 YYDKDF (reference sequence). The CDR3 length is 16 residues. The full variable domain, its missing parts supplied by reference TRBV15 and TRBJ1-6, is DAMVIQNPRYQVTQFGKPVTLSCSQTLNHNVMYWYQQKSSQAPKLLFHYYDKDFNNEADTPDNFQSRRPNTSFCFLDIRSPGLGDTAMYLCATSRGNPGDNSPLHFGNGTRLTVT.

The V gene is TRBV5-1, the J gene TRBJ1-2. CDR3 length equals 14 residues. Looked up from germline, CDR1 is SGHRS and CDR2 is YFSETQ. The CDR3: CASSPYGLNYGYTF.

This chain joins TRBV27 and TRBJ2-7; TCRdb's assignment of TRBD1 cannot be checked, as there is no DNA. CDR1 is MNHEY and CDR2 is SMNVEV in the germline V gene (reference sequence). This CDR3 spans 16 amino acids. CDR3 sequence reads: CASSPNRDRVRNEQYF.

The chain links TRBV19 to TRBJ1-3. Germline V gives CDR1 LNHDA, CDR2 SQIVND (reference sequence). CDR3 length: 14 amino acids. CDR3 amino acids: CASSQRPGTSTIYF.

This rearrangement joins TRBV12-3 or TRBV12-4 to TRBJ1-5; TCRdb indicates TRBD1, and absent DNA this call remains unverified. There are 15 residues in the CDR3. The CDR3: CASSQTTASNQPQHF.

This chain joins TRBV5-5 and TRBJ2-1; the D call from TCRdb, TRBD2, cannot be confirmed without DNA. The CDR3 spans 14 residues. The germline V gene has CDR1 SGHKS and CDR2 YYEKEE (reference sequence). The CDR3 is CASSWSGSGNEQFF.